This T cell receptor beta chain originates from a study of cytomegalovirus exposure and HLA in healthy donors. Study-wide results and caveats: The only immune exposure information that was available was CMV serostatus. Investigators reported 150 to 200 TCR beta chains as tied to cytomegalovirus.

The PCR used 60 Vbeta and 13 Jbeta primers. Here immunoSEQ multiplex PCR was the method, and the copy in TCRdb shows in-frame clones only, minus some. The data contain approximately 110,000 clones, around two thirds of them singletons. The length of the CDR3 is 17 residues. Germline V lookup: CDR1 SGHAT, CDR2 FQNNGV. Germline trimming cut 5 bases from V and 0 bases from J; bases unmatched to any gene: 6. This clone appeared a single time. Its antigen is unknown. Sequenced material: PBMCs. V usage is TRBV11-2 and J usage is TRBJ2-3; TRBD2 matches at 12 bases. The clonotype was recovered from a man aged 50 or older in good health and CMV-seropositive. The CDR3, as DNA: TGTGCCAGCAGCCGTCGGACTAGCGGGACTAGCACAGATACGCAGTATTTT. Translated, it gives CASSRRTSGTSTDTQYF. Complete variable domain (other parts from reference TRBV11-2 and TRBJ2-3): EAGVAQSPRYKIIEKRQSVAFWCNPISGHATLYWYQQILGQGPKLLIQFQNNGVVDDSQLPKDRFSAERLKGVDSTLKIQPAKLEDSAVYLCASSRRTSGTSTDTQYFGPGTRLTVL.